This T cell receptor beta chain is drawn from a study of neurological immune-mediated disorders. Findings and caveats of the study: Healthy controls had more TCR clonal expansion than multiple sclerosis, which showed the least, whereas HTLV-1-associated myelopathy showed the most. The absence of shared CDR3 amino acid sequences among expanded clones across subjects suggests private repertoires in all groups.

V lost 4 bases and J lost 6; bases outside the gene matches: 3. CDR1 is SGHRS, CDR2 YFSETQ, per germline. CDR3 length: 15 amino acids. TCRdb reanalysed the 5' RACE reads using MiXCR and keeps one entry per CDR3 protein. The sample has some 54,000 distinct CDR3 sequences; 9.5% to 12% are singletons. Time point meaning: longitudinal time-point 1 (baseline). This clonotype has a count of ten or more. The antigen remains undetermined. Sequencing was done on a sample of PBMCs. The receptor was derived from a male donor with HTLV-1-associated myelopathy (HAM/TSP). V gene TRBV5-1 combines with J gene TRBJ2-3, with 15 bases identical to TRBD2. The DNA for the CDR3 is TGCGCCAGCAGCCCAGGACTAGCGGGGGGGGATACGCAGTATTTT. Its protein product is CASSPGLAGGDTQYF.